Shown below are 17 T cell receptor beta chains from a single sample sequenced in a study of blood T cell repertoires in COVID-19. Profiling relied on immunoSEQ multiplex PCR, and the TCRdb table lists in-frame clones only, not all of them. The data show some 58,000 clones, with around 90% seen just once and 7% to 9.5% held by the top ten. Sequencing input: peripheral blood. These receptors all come from a man in his fifties or sixties with active COVID-19.

The chain carries TRBV7-3 and TRBJ2-3; TRBD2 matches 9 bases. The trim removed 1 base at V and 6 bases at J, leaving 20 bases unmatched. Germline loops: CDR1 SGHTA, CDR2 FQGTGA. The CDR3 is made up of 20 amino acids. CDR3 in amino acids: CASSLRGGLAGQPTSDTQYF. For the CDR3, the DNA is TGTGCCAGCAGCTTAAGGGGAGGCCTAGCGGGGCAACCCACCAGCGATACGCAGTATTTT.

This clone occurred once. The rearrangement uses TRBV6-5 and TRBJ2-7; D might be TRBD2 (5 bases). The germline CDR1 and CDR2 sequences are MNHEY and SVGAGI. The CDR3 runs to 13 residues. V dropped 8 bases and J dropped 2 bases, with 13 bases sitting between them. As DNA, the CDR3 is TGTGCCAGCTACAGACCGGGGACCTACGAGCAGTACTTC. As protein: CASYRPGTYEQYF.

The chain recombines TRBV18 with TRBJ2-1; D perhaps matches TRBD2 (6 bases). The CDR3 is 15 amino acids. With 3 bases removed from V and 0 bases from J, the gap between germline ends came to 9 bases. Germline assignment: CDR1 KGHSH and CDR2 LQKENI. The CDR3 reads CASSPVGSSYNEQFF. CDR3 DNA sequence: TGTGCCAGCTCACCTGTCGGGAGCTCCTACAATGAGCAGTTCTTC.

The chain carries TRBV5-1 and TRBJ1-2; 11 bases are a match to TRBD1. Trimming at V came to 4 bases and at J to 4 bases, leaving 6 bases not matched to a gene. Per the germline V gene, CDR1 is SGHRS and CDR2 is YFSETQ. CDR3 length equals 15 residues. CDR3 loop: CASSGTGTGGYGYTF. The CDR3 nucleotides are TGCGCCAGCAGCGGAACCGGGACAGGGGGCTATGGCTACACCTTC.

The table lists this clone with a count of one. The junction departs from the called germline gene at one end, perhaps through a read error. The chain has TRBV7-8 and TRBJ1-2; 8 bases are shared with TRBD1. Germline CDR1 is SGHVS and CDR2 is FQNEAQ. The CDR3 runs 12 residues. The CDR3 protein is CASSYLTGARAF. Here the CDR3 DNA reads TGTGCCAGCAGCTACTTGACAGGGGCACGGGCTTTC.

The genes are TRBV12-3 or TRBV12-4 and TRBJ2-1; D is possibly TRBD2 (5 bases). The ends were cut back, 3 bases at V and 8 bases at J, with 11 bases in the middle. This CDR3 is built from 13 residues. CDR3 protein: CASSLDLYDEQFF. CDR3 coding DNA: TGTGCCAGCAGTTTGGACTTGTACGATGAGCAGTTCTTC.

The count of this clone is one. The chain recombines TRBV18 with TRBJ2-7; 11 bases are shared with TRBD2. The CDR3 loop spans 15 amino acids. V was pared by 6 bases and J by 2 bases, with 6 bases of the junction left unmatched. Germline values: CDR1 KGHSH, CDR2 LQKENI. The CDR3 reads CASSELAGDPYEQYF. CDR3 sequence (DNA): TGTGCCAGCTCCGAACTAGCGGGGGACCCCTACGAGCAGTACTTC.

This clone is a singleton in its sample. The chain recombines TRBV9 with TRBJ2-2, with TRBD2 identical over 9 bases. Germline CDR1 reads SGDLS; CDR2 reads YYNGEE. Trimming removed 3 bases from V and 1 base from J; junction bases left unmatched: 7. The length of the CDR3 is 17 residues. This chain's CDR3 is CASSEGSGGRNTGELFF. The CDR3 DNA follows: TGTGCCAGCAGCGAGGGGAGCGGGGGGAGGAACACCGGGGAGCTGTTTTTT.

This chain connects TRBV19 to TRBJ2-1, with D tentatively TRBD1 (5 bases). CDR1 and CDR2 from the germline V gene are LNHDA and SQIVND (reference sequence). CDR3 length: 12 amino acids. With 6 bases removed from V and 8 bases from J, the gap between germline ends came to 11 bases. The CDR3, as DNA: TGTGCCAGTAGGGGGCAGGTCGATGAGCAGTTCTTC. Its translation is CASRGQVDEQFF.

CDR3: CASSQDRGYEQYF. CDR3 nucleotides: TGCGCCAGCAGCCAAGATCGCGGGTACGAGCAGTACTTC. The chain employs TRBV4-1 and TRBJ2-7; D is possibly TRBD2 (5 bases). This CDR3 has 13 residues. V was cut by 0 bases and J by 4 bases, with 7 bases left in between. Germline V gene sequence: CDR1 MGHRA, CDR2 YSYEKL.

V and J are TRBV11-1 and TRBJ1-2, with 10 bases fitting TRBD1. This CDR3 is built from 15 residues. The germline V gene has CDR1 SGHAT and CDR2 FQDESV (reference sequence). With 5 bases clipped from V and 6 bases from J, the junction kept 9 bases outside the gene matches. The DNA for the CDR3 is TGTGCCAGCAGCGTCAGACAGGGGGCTCAGGATGGCTACACCTTC. This encodes CASSVRQGAQDGYTF.

CDR3 loop: CASSRPTITSGDYNEQFF. The CDR3, as DNA: TGTGCCAGTAGTAGGCCTACTATCACTAGCGGGGACTACAATGAGCAGTTCTTC. The chain joins TRBV19 to TRBJ2-1; TRBD2 aligns across 10 bases. Germline-derived CDR1 and CDR2 are LNHDA and SQIVND (reference sequence). The CDR3 consists of 18 residues. The V and J ends lost 4 bases and 3 bases, in that order; junction bases with no gene match: 12.

The chain joins TRBV27 to TRBJ1-2; TRBD1 is a possible D gene (6 bases). V lost 3 bases and J lost 7, with 15 bases in between. The CDR3 runs to 14 residues. Germline loops: CDR1 MNHEY, CDR2 SMNVEV (reference sequence). The CDR3 sequence is CASSFAKQGAGYTF. CDR3 coding DNA: TGTGCCAGCAGTTTCGCGAAACAGGGTGCTGGCTACACCTTC.

The chain combines TRBV7-9 with TRBJ1-2, with unresolved D. CDR3 size: 14 residues. Germline CDR1 and CDR2: SEHNR and FQNEAQ (reference sequence). V was pared by 3 bases and J by 4 bases, with 12 bases between. CDR3 sequence: CASSFNTIPYGYTF. The CDR3 nucleotides read TGTGCCAGCAGCTTTAACACGATCCCCTATGGCTACACCTTC.

The genes are TRBV19 and TRBJ2-5, with 7 bases lining up with TRBD1. The V segment lost 2 bases and the J segment 4 bases; nucleotides outside the gene matches: 10. The CDR3 spans 16 residues. Germline V gives CDR1 LNHDA, CDR2 SQIVND (reference sequence). Here the CDR3 DNA reads TGTGCCAGTAGTATAAGGGGGCAGGGGATAGGAGAGACCCAGTACTTC. Protein: CASSIRGQGIGETQYF.

V is TRBV6-2 or TRBV6-3 and J is TRBJ1-1; 8 bases fit TRBD1. CDR3 length: 14 residues. V trimming: 6 bases; J trimming: 5 bases; junction bases outside the gene matches: 8. CDR1 is MNHEY, CDR2 SVGEGT, per germline. In DNA form, the CDR3 reads TGTGCCAGCAGATACCAGGGGGCTAGTACTGAAGCTTTCTTT. Protein: CASRYQGASTEAFF.

The chain carries TRBV6-2 or TRBV6-3 and TRBJ2-7; possible D gene TRBD2, 5 bases. CDR3 length: 16 amino acids. Germline-derived CDR1 and CDR2 are MNHEY and SVGEGT. Trimming removed 2 bases from V and 0 bases from J, with 14 bases in between. This CDR3 reads CASSYNPGVNSYEQYF. In nucleotides, the CDR3 is TGTGCCAGCAGTTACAACCCCGGGGTAAACTCCTACGAGCAGTACTTC.